The TCR beta chain described here comes from a study of cytomegalovirus exposure and HLA in healthy donors. V shed 2 bases and J 2 bases; nucleotides not matched to a gene: 4. This CDR3 is built from 15 residues. Germline CDR1 SNHLY, CDR2 FYNNEI. General study results and limits: Later on, a genetic analysis was performed. It linked a missense variant in DCLRE1C with V- and J-gene trimming of TCR beta. Reports showed the classifier diagnosing cytomegalovirus status with high specificity and sensitivity.

Researchers ran the PCR with 60 Vbeta and 13 Jbeta primers. Assay: immunoSEQ multiplex PCR; the TCRdb copy retains only in-frame clones and omits some. The profile covers 160,000 or so clones, with roughly 80% appearing a single time and 4.3% taken by the ten largest. Concerning this clone itself: Its antigen is unidentified.

The gene calls are TRBV2 and TRBJ2-7, with TRBD1 matching 9 bases. This receptor was identified in a man in his forties or fifties in good health and CMV-seronegative. Sequencing was carried out using PBMCs. CDR3 nucleotides: TGTGCCAGCAGTGAATTGACAGGGGGTCCCTACGAGCAGTACTTC. Its protein is CASSELTGGPYEQYF.